These T cell receptor beta chains were read from a single sample in a study of T cells after yellow fever vaccination. TCRdb analysed the 5' RACE reads with MiXCR anew, one entry per CDR3 protein. The repertoire has about 99,000 distinct CDR3 sequences, about 5.8% of them found once; the top ten carry over 40%. The sample here was CD8+ T cells sorted from PBMCs, taken 10 days after the yellow fever booster vaccination. Receptors were obtained from a man aged 18 to 29 who received the YFV17D yellow fever vaccine. The CDR3 runs from the conserved cysteine through the conserved F or W.

V gene: TRBV6-5; CDR3 protein: CASSWTGLGYTF
V gene: TRBV6-5; CDR3 protein: CASTGGQGRLTEAFF
V gene: TRBV9; CDR3 protein: CASSLEGSTDTQYF
V gene: TRBV7-8; CDR3 protein: CASSLVWQGGTGELFF
V gene: TRBV20-1; CDR3 protein: CSASPAGLYGYTF
V gene: TRBV11-2; CDR3 protein: CASSLGSQGYEQYF
V gene: TRBV12-3/TRBV12-4; CDR3 protein: CASRKDLTDTQYF
V gene: TRBV4-3; CDR3 protein: CASSQGWPGGGQTQYF
V gene: TRBV27; CDR3 protein: CASSLGVRKAVAFF
V gene: TRBV27; CDR3 protein: CASSLQGDYYYGYTF
V gene: TRBV12-3/TRBV12-4; CDR3 protein: CASTQGQWGGYTF
V gene: TRBV7-9; CDR3 protein: CASRRQGGSGNTIYF
V gene: TRBV27; CDR3 protein: CASSLFGRAGAGAKNIQYF
V gene: TRBV12-3/TRBV12-4; CDR3 protein: CASRNQAYGYTF
V gene: TRBV3-1; CDR3 protein: CASSQTGDLQETQYF
V gene: TRBV4-1; CDR3 protein: CASARWETYEQYF
V gene: TRBV7-2; CDR3 protein: CASSPGLVAGLANEQFF
V gene: TRBV5-5; CDR3 protein: CASSLIPNSNQPQHF
V gene: TRBV12-3/TRBV12-4; CDR3 protein: CASSIREVGYGYTF
V gene: TRBV27; CDR3 protein: CASSLEATSGGRTDTQYF
V gene: TRBV9; CDR3 protein: CASSVTGGPSGANVLTF
V gene: TRBV12-3/TRBV12-4; CDR3 protein: CASRGGPVNEQYF
V gene: TRBV20-1; CDR3 protein: CSARSHSSYNSPLHF
V gene: TRBV3-1; CDR3 protein: CASSQDWDSFFYEQYF
V gene: TRBV5-1; CDR3 protein: CASSYRGYGYTF
V gene: TRBV5-1; CDR3 protein: CASSFHRGGAEAFF
V gene: TRBV12-3/TRBV12-4; CDR3 protein: CASSLVAGATEAFF
V gene: TRBV12-3/TRBV12-4; CDR3 protein: CASTAWDRQLDYGYTF